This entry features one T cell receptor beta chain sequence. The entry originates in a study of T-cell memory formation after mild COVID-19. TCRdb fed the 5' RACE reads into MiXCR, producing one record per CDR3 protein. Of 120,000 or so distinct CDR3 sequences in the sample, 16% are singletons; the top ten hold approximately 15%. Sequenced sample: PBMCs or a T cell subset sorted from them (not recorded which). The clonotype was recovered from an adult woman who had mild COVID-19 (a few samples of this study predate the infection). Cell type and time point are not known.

The CDR3 nucleotides are TGCGCCAGCAGCTTATCGGGGGGCGAGGATACTGAAGCTTTCTTT. It translates to CASSLSGGEDTEAFF. This rearrangement joins TRBV5-1 to TRBJ1-1, with TRBD1 as a possible D gene (6 bases). This CDR3 has 15 residues. The germline gives CDR1 SGHRS, CDR2 YFSETQ. Trimming took 2 bases from V and 5 from J, leaving 16 bases between them.